These T cell receptor beta chains were read from a single sample in a study of monozygotic twins with inflammatory bowel disease. After re-calling the 5' RACE reads, TCRdb lists one entry per CDR3 protein, DNA absent. The sample table includes roughly 200,000 distinct CDR3 sequences. Sequencing was carried out using blood. These receptor sequences come from a human donor with ulcerative colitis or Crohn's disease, or a healthy co-twin of an affected twin (not recorded which). CDR3s include the opening cysteine and the closing phenylalanine or tryptophan. Each record gives: J gene, V gene, CDR3 protein.

J: TRBJ1-5
V: TRBV20-1
CDR3: CSARKQGANQPQHF

J: TRBJ2-3
V: TRBV7-6
CDR3: CASSLGSVSGRGDTQYF

J: TRBJ1-5
V: TRBV20-1
CDR3: CSARMTGSGQPQHF

J: TRBJ2-5
V: TRBV6-2/TRBV6-3
CDR3: CASSYLNLAGGRYQQETQYF

J: TRBJ2-7
V: TRBV7-9
CDR3: CASSTRDGTTYEQYF

J: TRBJ2-3
V: TRBV12-3/TRBV12-4
CDR3: CASSLALGGPGDTQYF

J: TRBJ2-7
V: TRBV6-5
CDR3: CASSYSGGGGSYEQYF

J: TRBJ2-7
V: TRBV5-1
CDR3: CASSTPTNSYEQYF

J: TRBJ2-7
V: TRBV27
CDR3: CASSSDRGPYEQYF

J: TRBJ1-1
V: TRBV18
CDR3: CASSMGQGSQTEAFF

J: TRBJ1-4
V: TRBV5-6
CDR3: CASSFKGGNEKLFF

J: TRBJ2-1
V: TRBV28
CDR3: CASSTGPPLWEQFF

J: TRBJ2-1
V: TRBV7-9
CDR3: CASVPEATSYNEQFF

J: TRBJ1-5
V: TRBV6-1
CDR3: CASSPPGDREFQPQHF

J: TRBJ2-1
V: TRBV29-1
CDR3: CSVEWGAGYNEQFF

J: TRBJ2-7
V: TRBV4-2
CDR3: CASSQGASGGTNYEQYF

J: TRBJ2-3
V: TRBV3-1
CDR3: CASSQVGDSTDTQYF

J: TRBJ2-1
V: TRBV5-1
CDR3: CASSRGLAGGPSSYNEQFF

J: TRBJ2-1
V: TRBV30
CDR3: CAWSPQGGAGGTRFYEQFF

J: TRBJ2-1
V: TRBV6-2/TRBV6-3
CDR3: CASITSGRAWEQFF

J: TRBJ1-4
V: TRBV14
CDR3: CASSQGGSERSEDEKLFF

J: TRBJ2-2
V: TRBV6-5
CDR3: CASTSGQGGILTGELFF

J: TRBJ1-3
V: TRBV5-1
CDR3: CASSNQGVSGNTIYF

J: TRBJ2-1
V: TRBV27
CDR3: CASNPGRGSYNEQFF

J: TRBJ2-2
V: TRBV5-1
CDR3: CASSWTGLETGELFF

J: TRBJ2-3
V: TRBV5-1
CDR3: CASSLPGLAADTQYF

J: TRBJ2-3
V: TRBV20-1
CDR3: CSAPPVAGENRGTDTQYF

J: TRBJ2-7
V: TRBV11-2
CDR3: CASSFSRYEGQYF

J: TRBJ2-7
V: TRBV2
CDR3: CASSDGTGRYEQYF

J: TRBJ1-2
V: TRBV19
CDR3: CASSPNPPYGYTF

J: TRBJ2-3
V: TRBV6-5
CDR3: CASSFDLARGGDTQYF

J: TRBJ1-2
V: TRBV20-1
CDR3: CSPARGTQGYTF

J: TRBJ2-2
V: TRBV4-2
CDR3: CASSSKAGELFF

J: TRBJ2-4
V: TRBV20-1
CDR3: CSAPPGTGDIQYF

J: TRBJ1-1
V: TRBV2
CDR3: CASSEIAGSTTEAFF

J: TRBJ2-1
V: TRBV12-3/TRBV12-4
CDR3: CASSLKPGLAFSYNEQFF

J: TRBJ1-5
V: TRBV12-3/TRBV12-4
CDR3: CASSLGASHQPQHF

J: TRBJ1-1
V: TRBV5-1
CDR3: CASRWSGAGTEAFF

J: TRBJ2-1
V: TRBV5-6
CDR3: CASSLAGGLLYNEQFF

J: TRBJ2-2
V: TRBV28
CDR3: CASRASGTGSHGELFF

J: TRBJ2-5
V: TRBV7-2
CDR3: CASSFRRGTQETQYF

J: TRBJ2-2
V: TRBV11-2
CDR3: CASSSLAGGYTGELFF

J: TRBJ1-1
V: TRBV7-7
CDR3: CASRSPGGDTEAFF

J: TRBJ1-1
V: TRBV30
CDR3: CAWALNTEAFF

J: TRBJ2-2
V: TRBV5-1
CDR3: CASSLRGRGHTGELFF

J: TRBJ2-5
V: TRBV19
CDR3: CASSGPSRGGETQYF

J: TRBJ1-1
V: TRBV5-6
CDR3: CASSTPHRGSEAFF

J: TRBJ2-1
V: TRBV7-8
CDR3: CASSAGRSSYNEQFF

J: TRBJ2-7
V: TRBV12-3/TRBV12-4
CDR3: CASSFLRDRSPDRYF

J: TRBJ1-1
V: TRBV6-5
CDR3: CASSLVLGTEAFF

J: TRBJ1-2
V: TRBV7-6
CDR3: CASSMDRGRDLHGYTF

J: TRBJ2-2
V: TRBV27
CDR3: CASSLRNLGTGELFF

J: TRBJ2-5
V: TRBV18
CDR3: CASSPGHQETQYF